These 21 T cell receptor beta chains were sequenced from one sample in a study of T cell responses to AZD1222 COVID-19 vaccine. Clones were sequenced by immunoSEQ multiplex PCR, and TCRdb holds only the in-frame ones, with some missing. The sample has more than 110,000 clones; 88% are singletons. The source was peripheral blood, collected 28 days after the second AZD1222 dose. The receptors here all came from an adult who received the AZD1222 COVID-19 vaccine.

The chain carries TRBV5-1 and TRBJ2-1; D unclear. CDR1 SGHRS and CDR2 YFSETQ come from the germline V gene. This CDR3 has 14 amino acids. V gave up 2 bases and J gave up 8 bases, with 14 bases separating them. CDR3 nucleotide sequence: TGCGCCAGCAGCTTTCTTTCCGGGCCCTATGAGCAGTTCTTC. It translates to CASSFLSGPYEQFF. Variable domain in full (rest from reference TRBV5-1 and TRBJ2-1): KAGVTQTPRYLIKTRGQQVTLSCSPISGHRSVSWYQQTPGQGLQFLFEYFSETQRNKGNFPGRFSGRQFSNSRSEMNVSTLELGDSALYLCASSFLSGPYEQFFGPGTRLTVL.

J is TRBJ2-1 and V is TRBV7-3; the D is unclear. Germline V gives CDR1 SGHTA, CDR2 FQGTGA. Trimming removed 5 bases from V and 7 bases from J, with 15 bases in between. This CDR3 is built from 14 residues. The CDR3 loop is CASSQEVATNEQFF. The CDR3 DNA is TGTGCCAGCAGCCAAGAGGTGGCTACTAATGAGCAGTTCTTC.

This CDR3 reads CASSLVRGPNYGYTF. The CDR3, as DNA: TGTGCCAGCAGCTTAGTCAGGGGGCCGAACTATGGCTACACCTTC. The gene calls are TRBV7-8 and TRBJ1-2; 8 bases match TRBD1. This CDR3 has 15 amino acids. V shed 1 base and J 2 bases; nucleotides not matched to a gene: 3. Germline assignment: CDR1 SGHVS and CDR2 FQNEAQ.

The chain employs TRBV5-4 and TRBJ2-6; TRBD1 is a possible D gene (5 bases). In germline, CDR1 is SGHNT, CDR2 YYREEE (reference sequence). This CDR3 has 17 amino acids. V was pared by 4 bases and J by 0 bases, with 14 bases between. The CDR3 DNA reads TGTGCCAGCAGCCATCCGACAGAAAGCTCTGGGGCCAACGTCCTGACTTTC. Protein sequence: CASSHPTESSGANVLTF.

The table lists this clone with a few counts. The V and J genes are TRBV19 and TRBJ1-1; tentative D call: TRBD1 (6 bases). CDR1 and CDR2 (germline): LNHDA, SQIVND (reference sequence). The CDR3 is 11 amino acids. V was shortened by 5 bases and J by 9 bases, with 10 bases between the two germline ends. The CDR3 region has the DNA TGTGCCAGTAGTTTCCGGGACAAAGCTTTCTTT. This gives the protein CASSFRDKAFF.

On this clone itself: The same CDR3 can be traced to other DNA sequences in this sample. The rearrangement joins TRBV19 to TRBJ1-2; 7 nucleotides match TRBD1. With V trimmed by 6 bases and J by 8 bases, 3 bases remained unmatched. Germline V gene data show CDR1 as LNHDA and CDR2 as SQIVND (reference sequence). This CDR3 has 11 residues. CDR3 residues: CASRRQGGYTF. The CDR3 coding sequence is TGTGCCAGTAGACGACAGGGAGGCTACACCTTC. Using reference TRBV19 and TRBJ1-2 for the parts outside the CDR3, the full variable domain is DGGITQSPKYLFRKEGQNVTLSCEQNLNHDAMYWYRQDPGQGLRLIYYSQIVNDFQKGDIAEGYSVSREKKESFPLTVTSAQKNPTAFYLCASRRQGGYTFGSGTRLTVV.

J is TRBJ2-7 and V is TRBV2; TRBD2 matches at 10 bases. CDR3 size: 15 residues. Germline V gives CDR1 SNHLY, CDR2 FYNNEI. J was trimmed by 6 bases and V by 2 bases; bases with no gene match: 7. This CDR3 is CASSEIERGGREQYF. The CDR3, as DNA: TGTGCCAGCAGTGAAATAGAGCGGGGGGGCCGCGAGCAGTACTTC.

The chain links TRBV5-1 to TRBJ2-3, with D perhaps matching TRBD1 (5 bases). This CDR3 comprises 12 residues. Germline CDR1 is SGHRS and CDR2 is YFSETQ. V lost 5 bases and J lost 3, with 7 bases in between. DNA of the CDR3: TGCGCCAGCAGGCCAGGGACAGATACGCAGTATTTT. Its protein is CASRPGTDTQYF.

CDR3 sequence reads: CASSRQVSHEQYF. The CDR3 coding sequence is TGTGCCAGCAGCAGACAGGTTTCCCACGAGCAGTACTTC. This chain links TRBV14 with TRBJ2-7; D is perhaps TRBD1 (6 bases). Germline lookup yields CDR1 SGHDN and CDR2 FVKESK. The CDR3 length is 13 residues. V was clipped by 5 bases and J by 5 bases, with 13 bases between them.

The count of this clone is one. The chain links TRBV7-8 to TRBJ1-3; D gene uncertain. The CDR3 consists of 13 residues. V was shortened by 5 bases and J by 7 bases, with 12 bases between the two germline ends. Per germline, CDR1 SGHVS and CDR2 FQNEAQ. CDR3 coding DNA: TGTGCCAGCAGCCCGGGTAATACGAACACCATATATTTT. The encoded protein is CASSPGNTNTIYF.

The CDR3 DNA is TGTGCCAGCAGTCATACCCGGGGCTCTGGGGCCAACGTCCTGACTTTC. It is translated as CASSHTRGSGANVLTF. This chain links TRBV7-9 with TRBJ2-6; D may be TRBD2 (5 bases). The CDR3 runs to 16 residues. V was shortened by 6 bases and J by 0 bases, with 12 bases between the two germline ends. From germline, CDR1 is SEHNR and CDR2 FQNEAQ (reference sequence).

The chain employs TRBV28 and TRBJ1-1; D not resolved. The V gene lost 5 bases and the J gene lost 0 bases, with 4 bases spanning the gap. This CDR3 has 12 amino acids. The germline CDR1 and CDR2 sequences are MDHEN and SYDVKM. DNA for the CDR3: TGTGCCAGCAGTATAGTGAACACTGAAGCTTTCTTT. It yields the protein CASSIVNTEAFF.

This sequence joins TRBV23-1 and TRBJ2-7; 8 bases fit TRBD1. TRBV23-1 is placed among ORFs of uncertain function. The ends lost 8 bases at V and 2 bases at J; junction bases unmatched: 11. The CDR3 runs to 15 residues. The CDR3 DNA reads TGCGCCAGCTTACGGGGGACAGGCGATACCTACGAGCAGTACTTC. The encoded protein is CASLRGTGDTYEQYF.

The rearrangement joins TRBV28 to TRBJ1-2; 7 bases align to TRBD1. The CDR3 spans 14 residues. With 6 bases clipped from V and 6 bases from J, the junction kept 10 bases outside the gene matches. In germline, CDR1 is MDHEN, CDR2 SYDVKM. CDR3 sequence reads: CASRPGGRRDGYTF. In nucleotides, the CDR3 is TGTGCCAGCAGACCAGGGGGGAGAAGAGATGGCTACACCTTC.

V gene TRBV5-1 combines with J gene TRBJ1-2; D is unclear. There are 12 residues in the CDR3. The V and J ends lost 0 bases and 6 bases respectively, with 6 bases between them. Germline V lookup: CDR1 SGHRS, CDR2 YFSETQ. The CDR3 nucleotides are TGCGCCAGCAGCTTGGGGCGGGATGGCTACACCTTC. Translated, it gives CASSLGRDGYTF.

The V call is TRBV5-5, the J call TRBJ1-4; D perhaps matches TRBD1 (6 bases). Per germline, CDR1 SGHKS and CDR2 YYEKEE (reference sequence). The CDR3 contains 16 residues. Trimming removed 0 bases at V and 5 bases at J, with 14 bases between. The CDR3 loop reads CASSLDLGAGNEKLFF. DNA for the CDR3: TGTGCCAGCAGCTTGGACTTGGGGGCGGGCAATGAAAAACTGTTTTTT.

The chain joins TRBV25-1 to TRBJ2-6; D is perhaps TRBD1 (5 bases). Germline V gene data show CDR1 as MGHDK and CDR2 as SYGVNS. The CDR3 extends over 15 amino acids. V was pared by 3 bases and J by 2 bases, with 8 bases between. This CDR3 reads CASSDWTPGANVLTF. The CDR3 coding sequence is TGTGCCAGCAGTGATTGGACACCTGGGGCCAACGTCCTGACTTTC. Filled out from reference TRBV25-1 and TRBJ2-6, the complete variable domain reads EADIYQTPRYLVIGTGKKITLECSQTMGHDKMYWYQQDPGMELHLIHYSYGVNSTEKGDLSSESTVSRIRTEHFPLTLESARPSHTSQYLCASSDWTPGANVLTFGAGSRLTVL.

V usage is TRBV7-6 and J usage is TRBJ1-3; 10 bases line up with TRBD1. CDR1 is SGHVS and CDR2 is FNYEAQ in the germline V gene. CDR3 length: 15 residues. V shed 2 bases, J shed 4 bases, and the junction held 2 bases outside the gene matches. The CDR3 loop reads CASSLQTGGGNTIYF. The CDR3 DNA follows: TGTGCCAGCAGCTTACAGACAGGGGGCGGAAACACCATATATTTT.

The rearrangement joins TRBV19 to TRBJ2-7; perhaps D is TRBD1 or TRBD2 (7 bases each). Trimming pared 6 bases from V and 1 base from J, leaving 19 bases between. Germline V gene data show CDR1 as LNHDA and CDR2 as SQIVND (reference sequence). The CDR3 is made up of 16 amino acids. CDR3 sequence: CASSTLGGTASYEQYF. The CDR3 nucleotides read TGTGCCAGTAGCACATTGGGGGGGACAGCTTCCTACGAGCAGTACTTC.

This chain links TRBV5-1 with TRBJ1-6; TRBD1 might be the D (6 bases). The CDR3 is made up of 14 amino acids. Germline V gene sequence: CDR1 SGHRS, CDR2 YFSETQ. V lost 5 bases to trimming and J lost 0 bases, with 6 bases between them. CDR3 nucleotide sequence: TGCGCCAGCAGAGGGGGCTCCTATAATTCACCCCTCCACTTT. Encoded protein: CASRGGSYNSPLHF.

V gene TRBV28 combines with J gene TRBJ1-1; 11 positions agree with TRBD1. The junction had 9 bases not matched to a gene; V was cut back by 5 bases and J by 7 bases. Germline-derived CDR1 and CDR2 are MDHEN and SYDVKM. This CDR3 has 15 amino acids. CDR3 coding DNA: TGTGCCAGCAGTCTTGGACAGGGGGCTTCGGGTGAAGCTTTCTTT. Amino acids: CASSLGQGASGEAFF.